This T cell receptor (beta chain) was sequenced during a study of regulatory and conventional T cells in RAG deficiency. General observations from the study: Compared with controls, unique Treg TCR beta sequences dropped about 100-fold in Omenn syndrome and CID/AS. These Omenn syndrome Treg sorts may hold peripherally activated cells instead. Shannon entropy fell and Simpson indices rose in RAG-deficient patients. Omenn patients showed >90% Treg-Tconv overlap and shorter CDR3 lengths.

Concerning this clone itself: The antigen remains unidentified.

Germline lookup yields CDR1 SGHNT and CDR2 YYREEE (reference sequence). CDR3 length: 19 residues. The J segment lost 5 bases and the V segment lost 4 bases, leaving 13 bases of the junction unmatched. Libraries were prepared by immunoSEQ multiplex PCR; TCRdb keeps only in-frame clonotypes and omits some of them. The table includes 34,000 or so clones, over 75% detected once. A further study also used this sample, focusing on regulatory T cells. This second report adds: Primers: 52 TRBV forward and 13 TRBJ reverse.

Material for sequencing was CD8+ T cells sorted from blood. V gene TRBV5-4 combines with J gene TRBJ2-3; 16 nucleotides align to TRBD2. The source is a human donor in good health. The CDR3 region has the DNA TGTGCCAGCAGCCTGCGAGGGACTAGCGGGAGGGCCGGGATAGATACGCAGTATTTT. Translated, it gives CASSLRGTSGRAGIDTQYF.